Included here is one T cell receptor beta chain sequence, with context. Original analysis: Amplification from reference gene primers served as the basis for estimated nucleated cell counts. The protocol was immunoSEQ multiplex PCR, while the TCRdb copy is restricted to in-frame clones and leaves out a portion. V and J calls and clone size are given by that table; D and trimming were obtained from the DNA. This sample has around 67,000 clones, with around 88% found just once. This sample is part of a study of blood T cell repertoires in COVID-19. Study summary: Researchers got acute and convalescent COVID-19 samples from the United States, Italy and Spain. T cells, B-cell-depleted T cells, or PBMCs supplied cDNA or gDNA.

CDR1 and CDR2 from the germline V gene are LGHDT and YNNKEL (reference sequence). This CDR3 has 16 amino acids. Between the trimmed V and J ends, which lost 1 base and 7 bases, there was a span of 18 bases. This sequence was found in a man aged 50 to 60 with active COVID-19. The chain is built from TRBV3-1 (or the pseudogene TRBV3-2) and TRBJ2-3; TRBD2 might be the D (5 bases). The sequencing sample was made of peripheral blood. CDR3 DNA sequence: TGTGCCAGCAGCCAAGTGGGAGCCCGCCTGGGAAATACGCAGTATTTT. It is translated as CASSQVGARLGNTQYF.